A single sample gave rise to the 31 T cell receptor beta chains below, sequenced in a study of blood T cells in healthy people across ages. With a J-beta primer mix and a sample-barcoded 5' primer, a second PCR ran about 7 to 12 cycles. MiXCR, run by TCRdb on the 5' RACE reads, gives a single entry per CDR3 protein. The data contain around 670,000 distinct CDR3 sequences, approximately 30% of them singletons. Sequencing input: blood. The source is a woman aged 80 or over in good health.

This clonotype was seen only once. One end of the junction fails to match germline, which may point to a read error. The genes are TRBV10-3 and TRBJ1-6; maybe TRBD1 (6 bases). This CDR3 is built from 14 residues. Germline V gene sequence: CDR1 ENHRY, CDR2 SYGVKD. The CDR3 loop reads CAVSDHRDNSPLHF. In DNA form, the CDR3 reads TGTGCCGTCAGTGACCACAGGGACAATTCACCCCTCCACTTT.

This clonotype was seen ten or more times. The genes are TRBV9 and TRBJ1-2; TRBD1 is a possible D gene (6 bases). The CDR3 is 16 amino acids. V shed 4 bases and J shed 3 bases, with 19 bases lying between them. CDR1 SGDLS and CDR2 YYNGEE come from the germline V gene. Here the CDR3 reads CASSTTLDRFDYGYTF. DNA of the CDR3: TGTGCCAGCAGCACTACCCTAGACAGGTTCGACTATGGCTACACCTTC.

The V and J genes are TRBV6-1 and TRBJ1-3; TRBD1 might be the D (6 bases). This CDR3 is 14 amino acids long. V was clipped by 6 bases and J by 4 bases, with 13 bases between them. Germline V gene lookup returns CDR1 MNHNS and CDR2 SASEGT. The CDR3 loop reads CASRTGAQGNTIYF. The DNA for the CDR3 is TGTGCCAGCAGAACGGGGGCGCAAGGAAACACCATATATTTT.

Worth noting for this clonotype: This may be a read error, as it is one base from a much larger clone. The chain has TRBV28 and TRBJ2-7; D not resolved. Germline V CDR1 and CDR2: MDHEN, SYDVKM. Trimming removed 4 bases at V and 2 bases at J, with 12 bases between. The CDR3 totals 14 residues. The CDR3 sequence is CASSSSDGTYEQYF. The DNA for the CDR3 is TGTGCCAGCAGTTCCTCAGACGGTACCTACGAGCAGTACTTC.

This clonotype was seen a handful of times. The chain uses TRBV7-2 and TRBJ2-2; D might be TRBD1 (6 bases). Germline CDR1 is SGHTA and CDR2 is FQGNSA. This CDR3 contains 15 residues. The V gene lost 2 bases and the J gene lost 4 bases, with 11 bases spanning the gap. The chain's CDR3 is CASSLKAGVTGELFF. The CDR3 bases are TGTGCCAGCAGCTTAAAAGCAGGGGTCACCGGGGAGCTGTTTTTT.

The V call is TRBV3-1, the J call TRBJ1-4; D call uncertain. CDR1 and CDR2 (germline): LGHDT, YNNKEL (reference sequence). V lost 4 bases, J lost 11 bases, and 17 bases lay in between. This CDR3 has 14 residues. The CDR3 reads CASSPPLVLGKLFF. CDR3 DNA sequence: TGTGCCAGCAGCCCGCCCTTGGTTCTAGGGAAACTGTTTTTT. The full variable domain, rest sourced from reference TRBV3-1 and TRBJ1-4, is DTAVSQTPKYLVTQMGNDKSIKCEQNLGHDTMYWYKQDSKKFLKIMFSYNNKELIINETVPNRFSPKSPDKAHLNLHINSLELGDSAVYFCASSPPLVLGKLFFGSGTQLSVL.

Ten or more counts support this clonotype. The chain uses TRBV7-2 and TRBJ1-3; a weak D match, TRBD1 (5 bases). Per germline, CDR1 SGHTA and CDR2 FQGNSA. The CDR3 extends over 13 amino acids. The V and J ends lost 4 bases and 8 bases respectively, with 12 bases between them. The CDR3 coding sequence is TGTGCCAGCAGCTCTGGGCGGGGCTACACCATATATTTT. Translating it yields CASSSGRGYTIYF.

To note about this clonotype: One end of the junction varies from germline; a read error may be responsible. The chain recombines TRBV3-1 with TRBJ2-3, with no clear D. The length of the CDR3 is 12 residues. CDR1 and CDR2 (germline): LGHDT, YNNKEL (reference sequence). This chain's CDR3 is CTSSQVEDMQYF. The CDR3 bases are TGTACCAGCAGCCAAGTAGAAGATATGCAGTATTTT.

The chain joins TRBV18 to TRBJ2-5; possible D gene TRBD2, 5 bases. The CDR3 spans 13 residues. Germline V gives CDR1 KGHSH, CDR2 LQKENI. V was cut by 8 bases and J by 2 bases, with 12 bases left in between. CDR3 DNA sequence: TGTGCCAGCCCAGCCGGACTGCAAGAGACCCAGTACTTC. This translates into CASPAGLQETQYF.

This clonotype came up many times. The rearrangement joins TRBV6-1 to TRBJ2-1; 9 bases map to TRBD2. CDR1 and CDR2 from the germline V gene are MNHNS and SASEGT. The CDR3 runs to 15 residues. V trimming: 7 bases; J trimming: 6 bases; junction bases outside the gene matches: 10. DNA for the CDR3: TGTGCCAGCATCTTAGCGGGGGCCCTCATCAATGAGCAGTTCTTC. Its translation: CASILAGALINEQFF.

This clonotype occurred a few times. The rearrangement uses TRBV6-1 and TRBJ1-1; no clear D. Per germline, CDR1 MNHNS and CDR2 SASEGT. The V and J ends lost 7 bases and 8 bases respectively, with 11 bases between them. This CDR3 comprises 11 residues. Here the CDR3 reads CASTPWYEAFF. In DNA form, the CDR3 reads TGTGCCAGCACCCCTTGGTACGAAGCTTTCTTT.

This clonotype was seen at least ten times. The V call is TRBV18, the J call TRBJ2-7; weak D call: TRBD1 (6 bases). In germline, CDR1 is KGHSH, CDR2 LQKENI. V was cut by 5 bases and J by 3 bases, with 8 bases left in between. The CDR3 extends over 12 amino acids. The CDR3 DNA follows: TGTGCCAGCTCAATAGGGGGCTACGAGCAGTACTTC. It translates to CASSIGGYEQYF.

This rearrangement joins TRBV5-1 to TRBJ2-4; a possible D gene is TRBD1 (6 bases). The CDR3 has 15 residues. Germline assignment: CDR1 SGHRS and CDR2 YFSETQ. V lost 2 bases and J lost 13, with 22 bases in between. The CDR3 bases are TGCGCCAGCAGCTTTGGGGGCAAGTCAATGAATGAGCAGTACTTC. Its translation is CASSFGGKSMNEQYF.

The chain joins TRBV6-5 to TRBJ1-5; possible D gene TRBD1, 5 bases. CDR3 size: 19 residues. Germline V gives CDR1 MNHEY, CDR2 SVGAGI. The V end lost 0 bases, the J end lost 1 base, and 19 bases lay between the germline ends. In DNA form, the CDR3 reads TGTGCCAGCAGTTACTCGATTAACGGGGCGCGGAGGAGCAATCAGCCCCAGCATTTT. Amino acid sequence: CASSYSINGARRSNQPQHF.

This sequence joins TRBV2 and TRBJ2-2, with TRBD2 matching over 7 bases. There are 15 residues in the CDR3. Germline CDR1 and CDR2: SNHLY and FYNNEI. J lost 4 bases, V lost 7 bases, and 9 bases had no gene match. The CDR3 loop reads CASKVGDYSTGELFF. Written as DNA, the CDR3 is TGTGCCAGCAAGGTCGGGGACTACTCCACCGGGGAGCTGTTTTTT.

This clonotype was seen ten or more times. The chain carries TRBV9 and TRBJ2-7; 10 nucleotides align to TRBD2. Germline CDR1 reads SGDLS; CDR2 reads YYNGEE. V was pared by 0 bases and J by 6 bases, with 3 bases of the junction left unmatched. The CDR3 is 14 amino acids. Here the CDR3 reads CASSVGPSGSEQYF. CDR3 nucleotides: TGTGCCAGCAGCGTAGGGCCTAGCGGGAGCGAGCAGTACTTC.

The chain recombines TRBV11-1 with TRBJ1-1, with 7 bases matching TRBD1. V gave up 6 bases and J gave up 5 bases; unmatched junction bases: 6. CDR3 length: 13 residues. Germline V gene data show CDR1 as SGHAT and CDR2 as FQDESV (reference sequence). The CDR3 DNA sequence: TGTGCCAGCAGAGCAGGGGGGTGGACTGAAGCTTTCTTT. Its translation is CASRAGGWTEAFF.

At least ten counts were recorded for this clonotype. The gene calls are TRBV20-1 and TRBJ1-4, with 10 bases fitting TRBD1. V dropped 3 bases and J dropped 10; count of bases not matched to a gene: 5. Germline V CDR1 and CDR2: DFQATT, SNEGSKA (reference sequence). This CDR3 has 13 amino acids. CDR3 amino acids: CSARDRGRVKLFF. CDR3 sequence (DNA): TGCAGTGCTAGGGACAGGGGGAGGGTAAAACTGTTTTTT.

This clonotype has only a few counts. This may arise from a read error, as a much more abundant clone is one base away. V and J are TRBV5-1 and TRBJ2-1; TRBD2 matches at 7 bases. Gene TRBJ2-7 matches the end of the DNA better, so the J call may be wrong. The CDR3 length is 15 residues. The germline gives CDR1 SGHRS, CDR2 YFSETQ. The CDR3 is CASSLAGPSYNEQYF. CDR3 in DNA: TGCGCCAGCAGCTTAGCGGGGCCGTCCTACAATGAGCAGTACTTC.

This clonotype was detected only a few times. The chain has TRBV20-1 and TRBJ1-1, with D unresolved. V was cut by 1 base and J by 2 bases, with 5 bases left in between. CDR3 length: 12 residues. CDR1 is DFQATT, CDR2 SNEGSKA, per germline (reference sequence). The CDR3 region is CSARGHNTEAFF. DNA of the CDR3: TGCAGTGCTAGAGGGCATAACACTGAAGCTTTCTTT.

Note on this clonotype: An end of the junction does not agree with germline; a read error may underlie this. This rearrangement joins TRBV6-5 to TRBJ2-1; 9 bases are a match to TRBD1. The CDR3 sequence is 14 residues long. Per the germline V gene, CDR1 is MNHEY and CDR2 is SVGAGI. In DNA form, the CDR3 reads TGTGCCAGCAGCACAGGGGGCGCCTACAATGAGCGGTACTTC. Protein product: CASSTGGAYNERYF.

With respect to this clonotype: A much larger clone lies a single base off, so this may be a read error. CDR3 in amino acids: CASSLAQTGRSHNEQFF. The CDR3 bases are TGTGCCAGCAGCTTGGCCCAAACAGGGCGCTCCCACAATGAGCAGTTCTTC. J is TRBJ2-1 and V is TRBV5-6, with TRBD1 as a possible D gene (6 bases). This CDR3 contains 17 residues. Germline values: CDR1 SGHDT, CDR2 YYEEEE.

This sequence joins TRBV30 and TRBJ1-1; a possible D gene is TRBD1 (5 bases). Germline V gives CDR1 GTSNPN, CDR2 SVGIG (reference sequence). This CDR3 is 14 amino acids long. V was shortened by 0 bases and J by 7 bases, with 15 bases between the two germline ends. The CDR3 coding sequence is TGTGCCTGGAGTGTTGGCAGGGTTTATTATGAAGCTTTCTTT. This encodes CAWSVGRVYYEAFF.

V usage is TRBV4-3 and J usage is TRBJ1-4, with D possibly TRBD1 on 5 matching bases. The CDR3 loop spans 14 amino acids. Germline V gives CDR1 LGHNA, CDR2 YSLEER. V lost 5 bases to trimming and J lost 4 bases, with 11 bases between them. The CDR3 DNA is TGCGCCAGCAGCGAGGGACGGAGTAATGAAAAACTGTTTTTT. It translates to CASSEGRSNEKLFF.

This clonotype came up many times. The J gene is TRBJ2-7, the V gene TRBV7-2, with D perhaps TRBD2 (6 bases). V was pared by 5 bases and J by 2 bases, with 13 bases between. Germline V gene lookup returns CDR1 SGHTA and CDR2 FQGNSA. This CDR3 is 14 amino acids long. CDR3 in amino acids: CASSTLGLTYEQYF. The DNA of the CDR3 is TGTGCCAGCAGCACCCTCGGACTAACCTACGAGCAGTACTTC.

This clonotype has only a few counts. V is TRBV10-3 and J is TRBJ1-5; D remains unclear. The germline V gene has CDR1 ENHRY and CDR2 SYGVKD. The CDR3 length is 15 residues. The germline V and J ends were trimmed by 0 bases and 2 bases, with 8 bases remaining between them. CDR3 sequence (DNA): TGTGCCATCAGTGAGTCATGGGGTGGCAATCAGCCCCAGCATTTT. It translates to CAISESWGGNQPQHF.

The V call is TRBV6-1, the J call TRBJ2-1, with D uncertain. The germline V gene encodes CDR1 MNHNS and CDR2 SASEGT. The CDR3 covers 13 residues. Trimming took 2 bases from V and 8 from J, leaving 10 bases between them. CDR3 nucleotides: TGTGCCAGCAGTGAAAATAGGGTACATGAGCAGTTCTTC. It is translated as CASSENRVHEQFF.

Ten or more counts support this clonotype. The V and J genes are TRBV7-3 and TRBJ2-5; 8 nucleotides agree with TRBD2. CDR3 length: 16 amino acids. Looked up from germline, CDR1 is SGHTA and CDR2 is FQGTGA. The V segment lost 5 bases and the J segment 1 base; nucleotides outside the gene matches: 9. For the CDR3, the DNA is TGTGCCAGCAGCCACCCCCCGGGGGGGACCCAAGAGACCCAGTACTTC. It specifies CASSHPPGGTQETQYF.

This clonotype was picked up many times. J is TRBJ1-2 and V is TRBV20-1, with 7 bases that match TRBD1. CDR3 length: 12 amino acids. The ends lost 3 bases at V and 2 bases at J; junction bases unmatched: 0. CDR1 is DFQATT and CDR2 is SNEGSKA in the germline V gene (reference sequence). CDR3 loop: CSARGQNYGYTF. In nucleotides, the CDR3 is TGCAGTGCTAGGGGACAGAACTATGGCTACACCTTC.

This clonotype was seen many times. The chain has TRBV9 and TRBJ1-2; the D gene is possibly TRBD1 (6 bases). This CDR3 has 14 residues. The germline CDR1 and CDR2 sequences are SGDLS and YYNGEE. Trimming shortened V by 6 bases and J by 0 bases, and 12 bases separated the two germline ends. The CDR3 DNA reads TGTGCCAGCACCTTACAGGGATCTAACTATGGCTACACCTTC. Amino acid sequence: CASTLQGSNYGYTF. The full variable domain, with the rest looked up from reference TRBV9 and TRBJ1-2, is DSGVTQTPKHLITATGQRVTLRCSPRSGDLSVYWYQQSLDQGLQFLIQYYNGEERAKGNILERFSAQQFPDLHSELNLSSLELGDSALYFCASTLQGSNYGYTFGSGTRLTVV.

This clonotype was counted ten times or more. Possible read error: a much larger clone is one base away. The genes are TRBV7-9 and TRBJ1-2, with 7 bases matching TRBD1. The CDR3 spans 13 residues. Trimming at V came to 6 bases and at J to 3 bases, leaving 4 bases not matched to a gene. Germline CDR1 and CDR2: SEHNR and FQNEAQ (reference sequence). This chain's CDR3 is CASSYGTDYGYTF. CDR3 nucleotides: TGTGCCAGCAGTTACGGGACAGACTATGGCTACACCTTC.